The 24 T cell receptor beta chains presented below share a single source sample, sequenced in a study of shared clonotypes between healthy human individuals. Sequencing used immunoSEQ multiplex PCR; TCRdb keeps in-frame clones, though not all of them. This sample yields about 2.4 million clones, of which 93% are seen a single time; approximately 0.36% belongs to the top ten. Input material: naive CD4+ T cells from PBMCs. Regarding subset: CD45RA+ positively selected. The receptors were sampled from a man between 18 and 29 years old in good health. Some clones in this sample may be carry-over from other donors' samples.

The chain is built from TRBV18 and TRBJ2-4, with 7 bases matching TRBD2. This CDR3 spans 16 amino acids. Germline assignment: CDR1 KGHSH and CDR2 LQKENI. The ends lost 3 bases at V and 2 bases at J; junction bases unmatched: 7. CDR3 DNA: TGTGCCAGCTCACCGGGGGGGAACCCTCCCAAAAACATTCAGTACTTC. This codes for CASSPGGNPPKNIQYF.

This clone was counted once. This sequence joins TRBV6-1 and TRBJ1-1; perhaps TRBD1 as D (5 bases). Germline CDR1 MNHNS, CDR2 SASEGT. CDR3 length: 15 amino acids. V was trimmed by 3 bases and J by 3 bases, leaving 14 bases between them. The CDR3 DNA reads TGTGCCAGCAGTGAGGGGCCGCAACTGGACACTGAAGCTTTCTTT. Its translation: CASSEGPQLDTEAFF.

The genes are TRBV29-1 and TRBJ1-1, with TRBD1 matching 8 bases. Germline V lookup: CDR1 SQVTM, CDR2 ANQGSEA. V lost 4 bases to trimming and J lost 4 bases; unmatched junction nucleotides: 11. CDR3 length equals 15 residues. The CDR3 DNA follows: TGCAGCGTTGGTGCACAGGGGGGTCGATCCACTGAAGCTTTCTTT. Its protein is CSVGAQGGRSTEAFF.

V is TRBV9 and J is TRBJ2-3, with 9 bases lining up with TRBD1. The CDR3 loop spans 13 amino acids. Germline assignment: CDR1 SGDLS and CDR2 YYNGEE. V lost 5 bases to trimming and J lost 4 bases; unmatched junction nucleotides: 2. The DNA of the CDR3 is TGTGCCAGCAGTCGACAGGGGGCAGATACGCAGTATTTT. Translation: CASSRQGADTQYF.

Comments on this clone: The sample holds other DNA sequences that translate to the same CDR3. The CDR3 DNA reads as TGCGCCAGCAGCTTCGGGACAGGGGTGGAGACCCAGTACTTC. Protein sequence: CASSFGTGVETQYF. This chain links TRBV5-1 with TRBJ2-5, with 10 bases lining up with TRBD1. Per germline, CDR1 SGHRS and CDR2 YFSETQ. The length of the CDR3 is 14 residues. V was clipped by 2 bases and J by 5 bases; unmatched bases: 3.

This clone was recorded once. This sequence joins TRBV19 and TRBJ2-7, with 9 bases fitting TRBD1. The junction had 7 bases not matched to a gene; V was cut back by 1 base and J by 6 bases. The CDR3 spans 15 residues. The germline V gene encodes CDR1 LNHDA and CDR2 SQIVND (reference sequence). The CDR3 is CASSIGDRGNFEQYF. For the CDR3, the DNA is TGTGCCAGTAGTATAGGAGACAGGGGGAATTTCGAGCAGTACTTC.

A remark on this clone: Other DNA variants within this sample encode the same CDR3. The chain is built from TRBV30 and TRBJ1-3; 8 bases align to TRBD1. The germline V gene has CDR1 GTSNPN and CDR2 SVGIG (reference sequence). The CDR3 is 13 residues long. V lost 2 bases and J lost 4; bases outside the gene matches: 1. CDR3 residues: CAWSQGAGNTIYF. The CDR3 nucleotides are TGTGCCTGGAGTCAGGGGGCGGGAAACACCATATATTTT.

This chain uses TRBV5-1 with TRBJ2-7; a possible D gene is TRBD1 (6 bases). This CDR3 is 13 amino acids long. Germline values: CDR1 SGHRS, CDR2 YFSETQ. Trimming took off 6 bases at V and 2 bases at J, with 12 bases between the two ends. In DNA form, the CDR3 reads TGCGCCAGCAACCGGGACACCGCCTACGAGCAGTACTTC. It specifies CASNRDTAYEQYF.

This chain connects TRBV6-5 to TRBJ1-1, with D possibly matching TRBD1 (6 bases). Trimming pared 2 bases from V and 4 bases from J, leaving 14 bases between. Germline CDR1 MNHEY, CDR2 SVGAGI. The CDR3 loop spans 15 amino acids. CDR3 coding DNA: TGTGCCAGCAGTTACGGAACAGGGTCGGGCACTGAAGCTTTCTTT. Translating it yields CASSYGTGSGTEAFF.

The table lists this clone with a count of one. The V gene is TRBV5-4, the J gene TRBJ1-2; D might be TRBD1 (5 bases). Looked up from germline, CDR1 is SGHNT and CDR2 is YYREEE (reference sequence). The CDR3 sequence is 15 residues long. Trimming took 4 bases from V and 3 from J, leaving 16 bases between them. CDR3 loop: CASSRAPGTDYGYTF. Written as DNA, the CDR3 is TGTGCCAGCAGCAGGGCCCCCGGGACGGACTATGGCTACACCTTC.

As regards this clone: At the DNA level, this CDR3 is encoded by other sequences in the same sample as well. CDR3 sequence reads: CAWRGGQGPTGELFF. DNA for the CDR3: TGTGCCTGGAGGGGAGGGCAGGGTCCGACCGGGGAGCTGTTTTTT. The V gene is TRBV30, the J gene TRBJ2-2, with TRBD2 matching 7 bases. The CDR3 covers 15 residues. V was pared by 3 bases and J by 5 bases, with 9 bases of the junction left unmatched. CDR1 is GTSNPN, CDR2 SVGIG, per germline (reference sequence).

The chain joins TRBV28 to TRBJ1-5; D call uncertain. The germline gives CDR1 MDHEN, CDR2 SYDVKM. V was shortened by 10 bases and J by 5 bases, with 12 bases between the two germline ends. The CDR3 covers 12 residues. For the CDR3, the DNA is TGTGCCAACAGCCCAACCTATCAGCCCCAGCATTTT. Translated, it gives CANSPTYQPQHF.

The chain uses TRBV11-2 and TRBJ2-7, with D possibly TRBD2 on 6 matching bases. Between the trimmed V and J ends, which lost 5 bases and 0 bases, there was a span of 14 bases. This CDR3 is 15 amino acids long. Per germline, CDR1 SGHAT and CDR2 FQNNGV. Written as DNA, the CDR3 is TGTGCCAGCAGCCCCGTTGGGGGGATCTCCTACGAGCAGTACTTC. This codes for CASSPVGGISYEQYF.

This clone came up once. The chain employs TRBV5-8 and TRBJ2-7; D remains ambiguous. V lost 1 base and J lost 1, with 12 bases in between. The CDR3 has 15 residues. Germline V lookup: CDR1 SGHTS, CDR2 YDEGEE. The CDR3 DNA reads as TGTGCCAGCAGCTTGCTCTTTGGCCAGTCCTACGAGCAGTACTTC. Translating it yields CASSLLFGQSYEQYF.

V usage is TRBV12-5 and J usage is TRBJ2-7; D gene uncertain. Germline CDR1 LGHNT, CDR2 FRNRAP. The germline V and J ends were trimmed by 7 bases and 2 bases, with 12 bases remaining between them. CDR3 length: 13 amino acids. CDR3 loop: CASAPGAAYEQYF. The DNA for the CDR3 is TGTGCTAGTGCCCCGGGCGCAGCCTACGAGCAGTACTTC. The entire variable domain, with the rest obtained from reference TRBV12-5 and TRBJ2-7, is as follows: DARVTQTPRHKVTEMGQEVTMRCQPILGHNTVFWYRQTMMQGLELLAYFRNRAPLDDSGMPKDRFSAEMPDATLATLKIQPSEPRDSAVYFCASAPGAAYEQYFGPGTRLTVT.

This rearrangement joins TRBV9 to TRBJ2-7; maybe TRBD2 (5 bases). This CDR3 has 14 amino acids. V was trimmed by 2 bases and J by 6 bases, leaving 15 bases between them. Germline V gene sequence: CDR1 SGDLS, CDR2 YYNGEE. CDR3 region: CASSVVGNEGEQYF. The DNA of the CDR3 is TGTGCCAGCAGCGTGGTCGGGAATGAGGGCGAGCAGTACTTC.

The gene calls are TRBV30 and TRBJ2-7, with no clear D. The germline V gene has CDR1 GTSNPN and CDR2 SVGIG (reference sequence). The V gene lost 0 bases and the J gene lost 3 bases, with 9 bases spanning the gap. The CDR3 runs 13 residues. CDR3 DNA: TGTGCCTGGAGTGTGGGTGAAATCTACGAGCAGTACTTC. This sequence encodes CAWSVGEIYEQYF. The full variable domain, completed using reference TRBV30 and TRBJ2-7, is SQTIHQWPATLVQPVGSPLSLECTVEGTSNPNLYWYRQAAGRGLQLLFYSVGIGQISSEVPQNLSASRPQDRQFILSSKKLLLSDSGFYLCAWSVGEIYEQYFGPGTRLTVT.

This rearrangement joins TRBV6-1 to TRBJ2-7, with 7 positions matching TRBD1. The J segment lost 4 bases and the V segment lost 6 bases, leaving 12 bases of the junction unmatched. The CDR3 totals 15 residues. CDR1 is MNHNS, CDR2 SASEGT, per germline. DNA for the CDR3: TGTGCCAGCAGCCGCGGACAGGATCCGGCATACGAGCAGTACTTC. This sequence encodes CASSRGQDPAYEQYF.

This chain connects TRBV7-9 to TRBJ2-5, with 7 positions matching TRBD1. The J call is uncertain, as TRBJ2-7 better fits the DNA end. Germline V gene data show CDR1 as SEHNR and CDR2 as FQNEAQ (reference sequence). The CDR3 extends over 13 amino acids. The CDR3 DNA sequence: TGTGCCAGCAGCGTCCGGGACAGCTACGAGCAGTACTTC. Translation: CASSVRDSYEQYF.

V and J are TRBV5-4 and TRBJ2-7; 13 bases fit TRBD2. Germline CDR1 and CDR2: SGHNT and YYREEE (reference sequence). The J segment lost 7 bases and the V segment lost 4 bases, leaving 5 bases of the junction unmatched. The CDR3 consists of 14 residues. CDR3 loop: CASSRRTSGGEQYF. The CDR3 DNA reads as TGTGCCAGCAGCCGAAGGACTAGCGGGGGAGAGCAGTACTTC. The complete variable domain, with remaining parts taken from reference TRBV5-4 and TRBJ2-7, reads ETGVTQSPTHLIKTRGQQVTLRCSSQSGHNTVSWYQQALGQGPQFIFQYYREEENGRGNFPPRFSGLQFPNYSSELNVNALELDDSALYLCASSRRTSGGEQYFGPGTRLTVT.

The V call is TRBV5-1, the J call TRBJ1-5; D perhaps matches TRBD1 (5 bases). Per germline, CDR1 SGHRS and CDR2 YFSETQ. Trimming removed 2 bases at V and 11 bases at J, with 14 bases between. This CDR3 is built from 13 residues. The CDR3 is CASSFGIGEAQHF. The CDR3 coding sequence is TGCGCCAGCAGCTTTGGAATAGGGGAGGCCCAGCATTTT.

The chain employs TRBV5-4 and TRBJ1-2; TRBD1 might be the D (5 bases). The CDR3 loop spans 15 amino acids. Between the trimmed V and J ends, which lost 3 bases and 4 bases, there was a span of 16 bases. Germline V gene lookup returns CDR1 SGHNT and CDR2 YYREEE (reference sequence). CDR3 sequence reads: CASSSRSGFPYGYTF. The CDR3 DNA is TGTGCCAGCAGCTCGCGTTCAGGGTTCCCCTATGGCTACACCTTC.

The rearrangement joins TRBV7-3 to TRBJ2-1; D tentatively fits TRBD1 or TRBD2 (5 bases each). From germline, CDR1 is SGHTA and CDR2 FQGTGA. The CDR3 is made up of 15 amino acids. V was pared by 3 bases and J by 4 bases, with 13 bases between. The chain's CDR3 is CASSFTGTVYNEQFF. The CDR3 DNA reads TGTGCCAGCAGCTTCACCGGGACGGTATACAATGAGCAGTTCTTC.

The chain couples TRBV15 to TRBJ2-5; tentative D call: TRBD2 (6 bases). Trimming cost V 0 bases and J 3 bases, with 11 bases left between them. Germline V gives CDR1 LNHNV, CDR2 YYDKDF (reference sequence). The CDR3 is 15 amino acids. CDR3 amino acids: CATSRDPGGKETQYF. CDR3 nucleotide sequence: TGTGCCACCAGCAGAGATCCCGGCGGGAAAGAGACCCAGTACTTC.